These 8 T cell receptor beta chains came from one sample sequenced in a study of blood T cell repertoires in COVID-19 (TCRdb year 2020). Library preparation was by the immunoSEQ multiplex PCR assay. In TCRdb, the immuneACCESS table is reduced to in-frame sequences with V and J assigned. These tables do not hold every clone; where another copy was compared, an unresolved V gene accounts for under half, and the others remain unexplained. This sample has 30,000 to 40,000 clones in its table, and approximately 74% of those were observed once. Clones ranked in the top ten supply roughly a tenth of the sample. Sequences were obtained from peripheral blood. The receptors here all came from a man in his sixties or seventies with COVID-19, enrolled during active disease.

This clone was seen only once. DNA for the CDR3: TGCGCCAGCAGCTTGACAGGGACCCCCTACGAGCAGTACTTC. This translates into CASSLTGTPYEQYF. The V call is TRBV5-1, the J call TRBJ2-7, with D tentatively TRBD1 (6 bases). Between the trimmed V and J ends, which lost 1 base and 2 bases, there was a span of 10 bases. CDR1 SGHRS and CDR2 YFSETQ come from the germline V gene. This CDR3 spans 14 amino acids.

The chain carries TRBV30 and TRBJ2-3, with 9 bases matching TRBD1. Losses at the gene ends were 4 bases for V and 1 base for J; bases not matched to a gene: 12. In germline, CDR1 is GTSNPN, CDR2 SVGIG (reference sequence). The CDR3 runs to 17 residues. CDR3 sequence reads: CAWKKSWTGAGTDTQYF. The CDR3 bases are TGTGCCTGGAAGAAATCATGGACAGGGGCGGGCACAGATACGCAGTATTTT.

The chain carries TRBV29-1 and TRBJ1-6; D is ambiguous. V dropped 6 bases and J dropped 8 bases, with 11 bases sitting between them. CDR1 is SQVTM, CDR2 ANQGSEA, per germline. The CDR3 has 12 residues. The CDR3 loop reads CSVRVSDSPLHF. DNA for the CDR3: TGCAGCGTGAGGGTGTCGGATTCACCCCTCCACTTT.

This clone was seen only a few times. The chain recombines TRBV4-1 with TRBJ1-5; D is undetermined. CDR3 size: 15 residues. Per the germline V gene, CDR1 is MGHRA and CDR2 is YSYEKL. V lost 6 bases, J lost 1 base, and 13 bases lay in between. DNA of the CDR3: TGCGCCAGCAGGAGAGGGTTTGGGAGCAATCAGCCCCAGCATTTT. This encodes CASRRGFGSNQPQHF.

This chain connects TRBV18 to TRBJ2-7, with 14 nucleotides matching TRBD2. The CDR3 sequence is 17 residues long. J lost 5 bases, V lost 0 bases, and 6 bases had no gene match. Germline V gene data show CDR1 as KGHSH and CDR2 as LQKENI. CDR3 coding DNA: TGTGCCAGCTCACCACCGACTAGCGGGAGGGCCGTCCACGAGCAGTACTTC. Protein: CASSPPTSGRAVHEQYF.

The genes are TRBV3-1 (or the pseudogene TRBV3-2) and TRBJ2-7; TRBD1 matches 8 bases. J was trimmed by 6 bases and V by 4 bases; bases with no gene match: 11. This CDR3 has 15 amino acids. Germline values: CDR1 LGHDT, CDR2 YNNKEL (reference sequence). The CDR3 spells CASSRQSGGSFEQYF. CDR3 DNA sequence: TGTGCCAGCAGCCGACAGTCAGGGGGCAGCTTCGAGCAGTACTTC.

The chain joins TRBV10-3 to TRBJ2-2, with D perhaps matching TRBD1 (5 bases). Germline CDR1 reads ENHRY; CDR2 reads SYGVKD. The CDR3 length is 12 residues. V was trimmed by 10 bases and J by 7 bases, leaving 13 bases between them. The CDR3 reads CATLGADGELFF. As DNA, the CDR3 is TGTGCCACCCTAGGGGCCGACGGGGAGCTGTTTTTT.

As DNA, the CDR3 is TGTGCCAGTAGTATAGGGACATATAGCAATCAGCCCCAGCATTTT. Its protein is CASSIGTYSNQPQHF. This chain joins TRBV19 and TRBJ1-5; possibly TRBD1 for D (5 bases). The CDR3 contains 15 residues. Trimming left V 1 base short and J 0 bases short, with 7 bases between. The germline CDR1 and CDR2 sequences are LNHDA and SQIVND (reference sequence).